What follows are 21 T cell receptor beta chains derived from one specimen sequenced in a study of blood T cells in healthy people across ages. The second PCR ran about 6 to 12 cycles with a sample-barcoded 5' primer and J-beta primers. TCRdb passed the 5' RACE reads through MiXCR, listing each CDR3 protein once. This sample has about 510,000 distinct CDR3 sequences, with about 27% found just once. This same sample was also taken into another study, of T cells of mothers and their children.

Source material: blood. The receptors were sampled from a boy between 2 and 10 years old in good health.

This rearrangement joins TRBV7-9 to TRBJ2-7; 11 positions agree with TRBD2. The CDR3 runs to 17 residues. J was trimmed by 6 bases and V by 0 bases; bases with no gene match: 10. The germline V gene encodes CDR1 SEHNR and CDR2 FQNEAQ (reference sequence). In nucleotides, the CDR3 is TGTGCCAGCAGCTTAGCGCTCCTAGCGGGAGGTTTCGTCGAGCAGTACTTC. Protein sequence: CASSLALLAGGFVEQYF.

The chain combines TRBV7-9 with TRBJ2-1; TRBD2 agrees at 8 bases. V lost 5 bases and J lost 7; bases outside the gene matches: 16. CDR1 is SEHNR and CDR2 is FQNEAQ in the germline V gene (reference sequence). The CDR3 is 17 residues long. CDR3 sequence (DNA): TGTGCCAGCAGCCCCCTGGTGAGGAGCGGGAGAAGGAATGAGCAGTTCTTC. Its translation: CASSPLVRSGRRNEQFF. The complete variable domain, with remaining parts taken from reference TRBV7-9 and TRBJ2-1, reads DTGVSQNPRHKITKRGQNVTFRCDPISEHNRLYWYRQTLGQGPEFLTYFQNEAQLEKSRLLSDRFSAERPKGSFSTLEIQRTEQGDSAMYLCASSPLVRSGRRNEQFFGPGTRLTVL.

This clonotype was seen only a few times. The CDR3 DNA sequence: TGTGCCAGCAGCCCGGGACAGAACTACGAGCAGTACTTC. It is translated as CASSPGQNYEQYF. The chain links TRBV7-6 to TRBJ2-5; 7 bases fit TRBD1. The J call may be wrong; the DNA end is better matched by TRBJ2-7. From germline, CDR1 is SGHVS and CDR2 FNYEAQ. This CDR3 has 13 residues.

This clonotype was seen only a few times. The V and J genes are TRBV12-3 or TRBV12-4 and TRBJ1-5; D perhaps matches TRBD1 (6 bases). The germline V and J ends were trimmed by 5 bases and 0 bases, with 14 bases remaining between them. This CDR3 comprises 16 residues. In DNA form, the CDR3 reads TGTGCCAGCAGTCCCGATTGGGGGGCTAGCAATCAGCCCCAGCATTTT. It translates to CASSPDWGASNQPQHF.

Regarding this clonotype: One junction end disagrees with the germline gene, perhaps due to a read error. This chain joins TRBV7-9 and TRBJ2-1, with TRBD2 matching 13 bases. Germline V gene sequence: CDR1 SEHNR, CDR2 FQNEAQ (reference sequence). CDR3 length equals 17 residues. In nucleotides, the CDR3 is TGTGTCAGCAGCTTATGGCGACTAGCGGGAGGAGGCAATGAGCAGTTCTTC. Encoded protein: CVSSLWRLAGGGNEQFF.

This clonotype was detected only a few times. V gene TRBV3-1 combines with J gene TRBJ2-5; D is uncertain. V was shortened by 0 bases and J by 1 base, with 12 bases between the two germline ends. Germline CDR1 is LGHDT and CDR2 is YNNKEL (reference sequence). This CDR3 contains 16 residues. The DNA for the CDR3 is TGTGCCAGCAGCCAAGATCGTCTACTCCGCCAAGAGACCCAGTACTTC. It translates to CASSQDRLLRQETQYF.

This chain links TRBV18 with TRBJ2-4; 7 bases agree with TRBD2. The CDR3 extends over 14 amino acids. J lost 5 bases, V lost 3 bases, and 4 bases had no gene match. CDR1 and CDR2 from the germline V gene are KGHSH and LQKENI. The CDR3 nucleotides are TGTGCCAGCTCACCCTTGGCGGGGGAAAACATTCAGTACTTC. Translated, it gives CASSPLAGENIQYF.

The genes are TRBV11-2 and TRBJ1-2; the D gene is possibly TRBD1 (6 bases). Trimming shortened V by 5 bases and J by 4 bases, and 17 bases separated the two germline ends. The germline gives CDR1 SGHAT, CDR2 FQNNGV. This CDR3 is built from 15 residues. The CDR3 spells CASSRALQGSYGYTF. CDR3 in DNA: TGTGCCAGCAGCCGAGCCCTACAGGGTAGCTATGGCTACACCTTC.

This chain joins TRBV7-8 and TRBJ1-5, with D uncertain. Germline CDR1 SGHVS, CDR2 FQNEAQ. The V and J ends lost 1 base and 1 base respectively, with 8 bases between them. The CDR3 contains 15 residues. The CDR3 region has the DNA TGTGCCAGCAGCTTAGTTCGGGCAAGCAATCAGCCCCAGCATTTT. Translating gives CASSLVRASNQPQHF.

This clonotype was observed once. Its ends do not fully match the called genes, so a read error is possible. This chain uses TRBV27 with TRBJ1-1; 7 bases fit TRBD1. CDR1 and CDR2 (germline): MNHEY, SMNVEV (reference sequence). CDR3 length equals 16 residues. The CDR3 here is CASSLSGQILNTGAFF. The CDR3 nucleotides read TGTGCCAGCAGCCTCTCGGGACAGATCTTGAACACTGGAGCTTTCTTT.

The CDR3 bases are TGCAGCGTTGAAATCCCGGGACAGAAGTACCAAGAGACCCAGTACTTC. Translation gives CSVEIPGQKYQETQYF. The chain combines TRBV29-1 with TRBJ2-5; TRBD1 agrees at 7 bases. Germline assignment: CDR1 SQVTM and CDR2 ANQGSEA. V gave up 2 bases and J gave up 0 bases; unmatched junction bases: 9. The length of the CDR3 is 16 residues.

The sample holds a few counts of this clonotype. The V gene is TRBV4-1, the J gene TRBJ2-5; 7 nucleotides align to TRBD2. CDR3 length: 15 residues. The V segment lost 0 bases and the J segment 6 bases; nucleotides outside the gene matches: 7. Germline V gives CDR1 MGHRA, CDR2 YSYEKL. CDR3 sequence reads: CASSQELTSVKTQYF. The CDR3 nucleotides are TGCGCCAGCAGCCAAGAGCTTACTAGCGTAAAGACCCAGTACTTC.

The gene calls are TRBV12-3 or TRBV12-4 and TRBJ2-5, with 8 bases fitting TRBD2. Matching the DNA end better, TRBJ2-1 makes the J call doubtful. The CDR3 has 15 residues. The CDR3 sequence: CASSLYSGNYNEQFF. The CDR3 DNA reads TGTGCCAGCAGTTTATATAGCGGGAACTACAATGAGCAGTTCTTC.

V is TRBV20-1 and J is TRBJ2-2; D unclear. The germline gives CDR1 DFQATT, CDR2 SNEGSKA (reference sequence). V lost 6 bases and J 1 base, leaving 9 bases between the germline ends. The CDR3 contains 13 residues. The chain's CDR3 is CSARPRNTGELFF. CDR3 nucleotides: TGCAGTGCAAGGCCGCGGAACACCGGGGAGCTGTTTTTT.

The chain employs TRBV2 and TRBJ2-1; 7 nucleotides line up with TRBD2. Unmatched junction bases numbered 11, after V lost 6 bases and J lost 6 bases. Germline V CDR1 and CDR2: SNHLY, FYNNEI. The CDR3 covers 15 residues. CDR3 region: CASRSTSPGSNEQFF. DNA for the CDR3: TGTGCCAGCAGGTCGACTAGCCCGGGGTCCAATGAGCAGTTCTTC.

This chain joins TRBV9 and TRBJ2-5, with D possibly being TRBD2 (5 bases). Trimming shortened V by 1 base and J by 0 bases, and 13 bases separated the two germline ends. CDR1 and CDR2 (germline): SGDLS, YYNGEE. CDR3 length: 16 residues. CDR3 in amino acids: CASSVSNGGHQETQYF. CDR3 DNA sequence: TGTGCCAGCAGCGTAAGCAACGGCGGGCACCAAGAGACCCAGTACTTC.

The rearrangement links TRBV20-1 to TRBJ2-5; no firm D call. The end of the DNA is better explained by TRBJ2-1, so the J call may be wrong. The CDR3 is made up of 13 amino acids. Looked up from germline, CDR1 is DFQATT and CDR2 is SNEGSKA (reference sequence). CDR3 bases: TGCAGTGCCCCCGGGCCGCTAGGAAATGAGCAGTTCTTC. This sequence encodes CSAPGPLGNEQFF.

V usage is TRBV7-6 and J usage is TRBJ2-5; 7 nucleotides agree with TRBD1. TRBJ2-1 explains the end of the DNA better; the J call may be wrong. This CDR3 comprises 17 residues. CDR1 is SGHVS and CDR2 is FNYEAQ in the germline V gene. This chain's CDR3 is CASSLSRGRGTHNEQFF. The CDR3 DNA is TGTGCCAGCAGCTTAAGCCGTGGCAGGGGGACGCACAATGAGCAGTTCTTC.

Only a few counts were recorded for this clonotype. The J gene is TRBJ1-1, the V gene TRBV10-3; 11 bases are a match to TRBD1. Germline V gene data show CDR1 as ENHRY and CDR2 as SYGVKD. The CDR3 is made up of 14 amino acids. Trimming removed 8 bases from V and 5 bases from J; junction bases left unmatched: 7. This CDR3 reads CAIAGDRGSTEAFF. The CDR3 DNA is TGTGCCATCGCGGGGGACAGGGGGAGTACTGAAGCTTTCTTT.

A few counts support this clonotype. CDR3 in DNA: TGCGCCAGCAGCCAAGAAGGCTGGACTCACAACACCGGGGAGCTGTTTTTT. Amino acid sequence: CASSQEGWTHNTGELFF. J is TRBJ2-2 and V is TRBV4-1; D perhaps matches TRBD2 (5 bases). V lost 0 bases, J lost 2 bases, and 13 bases lay in between. The CDR3 runs 17 residues. CDR1 and CDR2 (germline): MGHRA, YSYEKL.

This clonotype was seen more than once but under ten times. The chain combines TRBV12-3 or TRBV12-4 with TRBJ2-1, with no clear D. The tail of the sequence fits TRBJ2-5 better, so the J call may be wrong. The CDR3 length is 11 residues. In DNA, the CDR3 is TGTGCCAGCACCCGGACGGAGACCCAGTACTTC. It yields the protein CASTRTETQYF.